This T cell receptor beta chain derives from a study of shared clonotypes between healthy human individuals (dated by TCRdb to between 2020 and 2021). Regarding the complete study: Two women and three men aged 18 to 49 years were included in the cohort. For each donor, CD4 naive and CD4 memory were each run on three plates, CD8 naive on two plates, and CD8 memory on one plate. Different laboratories and diverse techniques were used to prepare libraries and sequence TCR repertoires, to increase sequencing depth and limit assay-specific biases. Leukapheresis yielded between about 0.8 and 9.5 billion PBMCs per donor. To estimate repertoire size and how much clonotypes are shared between individuals, the study performed deep sequencing of blood TCR repertoires from a few healthy adults. General conclusions and limits of the study: Pairwise subsampling indicated that sequencing depth was expected to affect the degree of clonotype sharing among donors. Rarefaction of sorted-subset datasets indicated incomplete sequencing despite the large sequencing depth. Only blood was sampled, and tissue TCR repertoires likely differ from those in blood. Estimated clonotype richness was generally larger for naive than for memory subsets. The genetic and exposure-history diversity represented was limited by the small number of donors. Compared with non-shared clonotypes, the clonotypes found in all four sorted-subset donors had higher generation probabilities. Across four donors, around 5% of naive CD4, approximately 3.6% of naive CD8, 2% to 2.5% of memory CD4, and 0.4% of memory CD8 clonotypes were shared.

The donors were healthy, HIV-negative adults who had no recently reported acute infections or vaccinations. Only Caucasian adults living in Nashville, Tennessee, USA were represented among the donors. CD4+ T cells were enriched by magnetic negative selection; naive cells were then positively selected on CD45RA, and the negative fraction formed the memory subset. Blood was collected by leukapheresis, and PBMCs were isolated by Ficoll-Histopaque density gradient centrifugation and then cryopreserved in liquid nitrogen vapor phase. Purity and quantity of every magnetically sorted T cell population were checked by analytical flow cytometry. Genomic DNA was isolated from each sorted fraction and quantified by UV absorbance on a Nanodrop 2000c. The sample holds one count of this clone. Its target antigen remains unknown. The record has no base qualities; no much larger clone is one base away. The CDR3 numbers 15 residues from cysteine through phenylalanine. Only the CDR3 DNA stays, 45 bases, in frame from base 1. For CDR1 and CDR2, the germline V gene lists MNHNS and SASEGT. V is cut back by 10 bases and J by 7 bases, with 14 bases in the junction unmatched.

Using the deep immunoSEQ assay, TCR CDR3 regions were amplified from genomic DNA by multiplex PCR. Extracted genomic DNA from each cell subset was distributed evenly across all wells of several immunoSEQ 96-well plates, and each plate was treated as a replicate. For sorted subsets, each replicate PCR was loaded with 200 ng genomic DNA, equivalent to some 27,000 T cell genomes. Purified libraries were quantified with a Qubit 3.0 fluorometer, sized on a Bioanalyzer 2100, and re-quantified with the KAPA Library Quantification kit. Each immunoSEQ 96-well plate was sequenced on its own single-read 150-cycle Illumina NextSeq 550 flow cell. The authors processed their data as follows. Because only junctional sequences without quality scores were contained in the immunoSEQ output, filtering matching that applied to full-length reads could not be performed. Sequences were annotated with PyIR, a Python wrapper for IgBLAST v1.9, and V/J genes and CDR3 were assigned using IMGT germline references. Reads were removed for weak V/J assignments (E-value above 1e-6), missing CDR3, stop codons, out-of-frame junctions, or ambiguous translated residues. V3J clonotypes were defined by identical inferred V gene, J gene, and CDR3 amino acid sequence. Percentage overlap between repertoires was calculated by dividing the number of shared unique clonotypes by the size of the smaller repertoire. RTK rarefaction, the Chao1 estimator, and Recon v2.1 estimates of unobserved clonotypes were used to assess repertoire richness. OLGA was used to compute generation probabilities for all TCRbeta clonotypes that the gDNA method yielded from a few donors. The clones in this table, taken by TCRdb from immuneACCESS, are in-frame only. Not every clone is retained; where verified, under half of the shortfall comes from an unresolved V gene, and the cause of the rest is unknown. That table gives V, J and clone size, and the DNA gave D and trimming. For this sample the table gives 1.4 million or so clones, of which just under 99% were detected only once. The ten largest account for about 0.34% of the sample.

In this chain, TRBV6-1 is recombined with TRBJ2-7; the central 12 bases match TRBD1. The TCR sequence derives from a man between 25 and 39 years old in good health. The sequenced material came from naive CD4+ T cells sorted from blood. The cell subset or site label for this specimen denotes: CD45RA+ positively selected. The sequence in DNA is TGTGCCACCCACCGGCAGGGACAGGGGGCCGGTGAGCAGTACTTC. This sequence encodes CATHRQGQGAGEQYF.